Below, 11 T cell receptor beta chains from the same sample are listed, as sequenced in a study of cytomegalovirus exposure and HLA in healthy donors. PCR employed 60 Vbeta and 13 Jbeta primers. Sequenced by immunoSEQ multiplex PCR; TCRdb stores in-frame clones only, minus some. The sample includes over 130,000 clones, 61% seen only once; the top ten take approximately 1.8%. Material: PBMCs. The source of these receptors is a male donor in good health and CMV-seronegative.

Written as DNA, the CDR3 is TGTGCCAGTAGTGGTACATTGAACACTGAAGCTTTCTTT. Protein sequence: CASSGTLNTEAFF. The chain is built from TRBV19 and TRBJ1-1, with D unclear. Germline V gene sequence: CDR1 LNHDA, CDR2 SQIVND (reference sequence). Trimming stripped 5 bases from V and 0 bases from J, with 7 bases between. There are 13 residues in the CDR3.

The CDR3 sequence is CASSLVTAEGNTIYF. The CDR3 DNA reads as TGTGCCAGCAGCTTAGTTACGGCGGAGGGAAACACCATATATTTT. The rearrangement joins TRBV7-8 to TRBJ1-3; unclear D gene. There are 15 residues in the CDR3. Trimming took 1 base from V and 4 from J, leaving 11 bases between them. Per the germline V gene, CDR1 is SGHVS and CDR2 is FQNEAQ.

This clone was seen just once. This chain links TRBV7-3 with TRBJ1-2; maybe TRBD1 (5 bases). Germline V lookup: CDR1 SGHTA, CDR2 FQGTGA. The CDR3 is 15 residues long. V was clipped by 2 bases and J by 3 bases, with 13 bases between them. The CDR3 sequence: CASSLYGREDYGYTF. CDR3 coding DNA: TGTGCCAGCAGCTTATACGGCAGGGAAGACTATGGCTACACCTTC.

CDR3 sequence: CASSPRTGQDQPQHF. Here the CDR3 DNA reads TGTGCCAGCAGCCCTCGGACAGGGCAGGATCAGCCCCAGCATTTT. This chain joins TRBV21-1 and TRBJ1-5; the listed D gene, TRBD1, was not tested against the DNA. TRBV21-1 is a pseudogene locus. The CDR3 spans 15 residues.

This clone was counted a few times. This chain connects TRBV10-3 to TRBJ2-1, with 10 bases aligning to TRBD1. The CDR3 has 13 residues. V was pared by 8 bases and J by 7 bases, with 5 bases of the junction left unmatched. The germline V gene has CDR1 ENHRY and CDR2 SYGVKD. The CDR3 DNA follows: TGTGCCATCGAGACAGGGGGCTTGAATGAGCAGTTCTTC. This encodes CAIETGGLNEQFF.

This chain uses TRBV7-2 with TRBJ1-3, with D tentatively TRBD1 (6 bases). V was clipped by 1 base and J by 0 bases, with 16 bases between them. Germline loops: CDR1 SGHTA, CDR2 FQGNSA. The CDR3 has 18 amino acids. In nucleotides, the CDR3 is TGTGCCAGCAGCTTAGATTGGGGGGGCCCGAGCTCTGGAAACACCATATATTTT. Residues: CASSLDWGGPSSGNTIYF.

This clone was seen just once. The CDR3 sequence is CASSEGGTVNYGYTF. Written as DNA, the CDR3 is TGTGCCAGCAGTGAAGGGGGGACAGTTAACTATGGCTACACCTTC. This chain connects TRBV2 to TRBJ1-2; 7 bases match TRBD1. V lost 1 base, J lost 1 base, and 3 bases stayed unmatched. CDR3 length: 15 residues. CDR1 SNHLY and CDR2 FYNNEI come from the germline V gene.

This clone turned up a few times. The chain links TRBV9 to TRBJ1-2; D gene ambiguous. Germline V gene data show CDR1 as SGDLS and CDR2 as YYNGEE. There are 14 residues in the CDR3. The V gene lost 0 bases and the J gene lost 6 bases, with 12 bases spanning the gap. The CDR3 spells CASSVAPGPHGYTF. In nucleotides, the CDR3 is TGTGCCAGCAGCGTAGCACCAGGCCCCCATGGCTACACCTTC.

This clone was detected a few times. For the CDR3, the DNA is TGTGCCAGCAGCAGCCACAGGCACAGGGCCACTGAAGCTTTCTTT. This sequence encodes CASSSHRHRATEAFF. The V and J genes are TRBV21-1 and TRBJ1-1; TRBD1 was called by the table and not checked on the DNA. TRBV21-1 corresponds to a pseudogene. The CDR3 runs to 15 residues.

The V and J genes are TRBV6-6 and TRBJ1-2; 9 nucleotides align to TRBD1. Germline V gene lookup returns CDR1 MNHNY and CDR2 SVGAGI (reference sequence). With 2 bases clipped from V and 1 base from J, the junction kept 5 bases outside the gene matches. This CDR3 spans 16 amino acids. The CDR3 DNA is TGTGCCAGCAGTTACGGGGACAGGGTGGGTAACTATGGCTACACCTTC. Its translation is CASSYGDRVGNYGYTF.

Comment on this clone: Relative to the germline gene, one junction end is altered; a read error may explain this. The V call is TRBV7-7, the J call TRBJ2-2; 7 bases line up with TRBD1. CDR3 length equals 14 residues. Germline assignment: CDR1 SSHAT and CDR2 FNYEAQ (reference sequence). The CDR3: CASSPRDRGGELFF. The CDR3 DNA sequence: TGTGCTAGCAGCCCCCGGGACAGAGGCGGGGAGCTGTTTTTT.